The 17 T cell receptor beta chains given below trace back to one sample, sequenced in a study of blood T cell repertoires in COVID-19. The table came from immunoSEQ multiplex PCR; TCRdb's copy has only in-frame clones and leaves some out. The data contain 250,000 or so clones, about 90% of them singletons. The specimen sequenced was PBMCs or T cells enriched from blood (not recorded which). These TCRs come from a woman in her 40s who had been exposed to COVID-19.

This chain links TRBV6-5 with TRBJ1-5, with a tentative D call TRBD1 (5 bases). V was shortened by 0 bases and J by 11 bases, with 8 bases between the two germline ends. Germline V gives CDR1 MNHEY, CDR2 SVGAGI. This CDR3 is built from 12 residues. The CDR3, as DNA: TGTGCCAGCAGTTACTCGGGGGGAGCCCAGCATTTT. Translation gives CASSYSGGAQHF.

CDR3 coding DNA: TGTGCCAGCAGTTACTCAGGGGGTTTAGGGCCCCAGCATTTT. Translation: CASSYSGGLGPQHF. V usage is TRBV6-5 and J usage is TRBJ1-5; D possibly corresponds to TRBD1 (6 bases). The CDR3 extends over 14 amino acids. Germline V CDR1 and CDR2: MNHEY, SVGAGI. The V gene lost 0 bases and the J gene lost 9 bases, with 12 bases spanning the gap.

V gene TRBV28 combines with J gene TRBJ1-1; 8 positions match TRBD1. CDR3 size: 16 residues. The J segment lost 3 bases and the V segment lost 3 bases, leaving 9 bases of the junction unmatched. CDR1 is MDHEN, CDR2 SYDVKM, per germline. CDR3: CASSFIPGTGYTEAFF. DNA of the CDR3: TGTGCCAGCAGTTTTATCCCTGGGACAGGCTACACTGAAGCTTTCTTT.

The chain couples TRBV29-1 to TRBJ1-1; a possible D gene is TRBD1 (6 bases). The CDR3 is 16 residues long. Germline V gene data show CDR1 as SQVTM and CDR2 as ANQGSEA. V lost 0 bases to trimming and J lost 1 base, with 15 bases between them. The CDR3 spells CSVEDVGGQRNTEAFF. The CDR3 nucleotides are TGCAGCGTTGAAGATGTTGGCGGACAGAGGAACACTGAAGCTTTCTTT.

The CDR3 DNA follows: TGTGCCAGCAGCTTGCGGGGAGGCGGCTACCAAGAGACCCAGTACTTC. It encodes CASSLRGGGYQETQYF. The V call is TRBV5-4, the J call TRBJ2-5, with a tentative D call TRBD2 (6 bases). Between the trimmed V and J ends, which lost 1 base and 0 bases, there was a span of 13 bases. The CDR3 spans 16 residues. In germline, CDR1 is SGHNT, CDR2 YYREEE (reference sequence).

This chain links TRBV7-3 with TRBJ2-1, with 12 bases identical to TRBD2. The CDR3 consists of 15 residues. The germline V gene has CDR1 SGHTA and CDR2 FQGTGA. J was trimmed by 7 bases and V by 2 bases; bases with no gene match: 3. CDR3 DNA sequence: TGTGCCAGCAGCTTACTAGCGGGAGGGTATAATGAGCAGTTCTTC. It codes for CASSLLAGGYNEQFF.

The chain is built from TRBV12-3 or TRBV12-4 and TRBJ1-4; D is ambiguous. Between the trimmed V and J ends, which lost 3 bases and 10 bases, there was a span of 6 bases. The CDR3 is 11 residues long. DNA of the CDR3: TGTGCCAGCAGTTTTTCGAGAAAACTGTTTTTT. Its protein product is CASSFSRKLFF.

The chain links TRBV6-5 to TRBJ1-2; D might be TRBD1 (5 bases). Germline CDR1 is MNHEY and CDR2 is SVGAGI. V lost 4 bases, J lost 0 bases, and 12 bases lay in between. The CDR3 covers 15 residues. The CDR3 bases are TGTGCCAGCAGTTCACAGGAGCGTTCTAACTATGGCTACACCTTC. Amino acid sequence: CASSSQERSNYGYTF.

The gene calls are TRBV27 and TRBJ1-2; D possibly corresponds to TRBD1 (6 bases). The CDR3 is 15 amino acids. Germline CDR1 and CDR2: MNHEY and SMNVEV (reference sequence). Trimming took off 3 bases at V and 0 bases at J, with 11 bases between the two ends. This CDR3 is CASSFTGSPNYGYTF. The CDR3 DNA reads TGTGCCAGCAGTTTTACAGGGTCGCCTAACTATGGCTACACCTTC.

The rearrangement joins TRBV7-9 to TRBJ1-1; no clear D gene. Germline CDR1 and CDR2: SEHNR and FQNEAQ (reference sequence). V shed 1 base and J shed 0 bases, with 9 bases lying between them. The CDR3 spans 15 residues. The CDR3: CASSLVISVNTEAFF. Written as DNA, the CDR3 is TGTGCCAGCAGCTTAGTAATTTCGGTGAACACTGAAGCTTTCTTT. The entire variable domain, with the rest obtained from reference TRBV7-9 and TRBJ1-1, is as follows: DTGVSQNPRHKITKRGQNVTFRCDPISEHNRLYWYRQTLGQGPEFLTYFQNEAQLEKSRLLSDRFSAERPKGSFSTLEIQRTEQGDSAMYLCASSLVISVNTEAFFGQGTRLTVV.

The V gene is TRBV27, the J gene TRBJ1-2; D is perhaps TRBD1 (5 bases). This CDR3 contains 17 residues. Germline V gene lookup returns CDR1 MNHEY and CDR2 SMNVEV (reference sequence). Between the trimmed V and J ends, which lost 1 base and 2 bases, there was a span of 17 bases. The CDR3 reads CASSLWGGQGVNYGYTF. CDR3 nucleotides: TGTGCCAGCAGTTTATGGGGAGGGCAGGGAGTAAACTATGGCTACACCTTC.

The gene calls are TRBV30 and TRBJ2-7, with D maybe TRBD1 (5 bases). With 3 bases removed from V and 5 bases from J, the gap between germline ends came to 8 bases. The CDR3 runs 11 residues. Germline CDR1 and CDR2: GTSNPN and SVGIG (reference sequence). CDR3: CAWSRADEQYF. The CDR3, as DNA: TGTGCCTGGAGCAGGGCCGACGAGCAGTACTTC.

The V call is TRBV27, the J call TRBJ1-4; perhaps TRBD1 as D (5 bases). The CDR3 is made up of 18 amino acids. The V gene's germline CDR1 is MNHEY and CDR2 SMNVEV (reference sequence). Between the trimmed V and J ends, which lost 3 bases and 3 bases, there was a span of 20 bases. CDR3 amino acids: CASSFTARALKANEKLFF. The CDR3 nucleotides read TGTGCCAGCAGTTTTACTGCCAGGGCATTGAAGGCTAATGAAAAACTGTTTTTT.

This rearrangement joins TRBV3-1 (or the pseudogene TRBV3-2) to TRBJ2-5, with 8 positions matching TRBD2. The J segment lost 2 bases and the V segment lost 3 bases, leaving 5 bases of the junction unmatched. Germline lookup yields CDR1 LGHDT and CDR2 YNNKEL (reference sequence). This CDR3 spans 15 amino acids. The CDR3 protein is CASSQYGGAQETQYF. The CDR3 coding sequence is TGTGCCAGCAGCCAGTACGGGGGGGCACAAGAGACCCAGTACTTC.

This clone has a count of ten or more. The V call is TRBV27, the J call TRBJ2-1; possible D gene TRBD1, 6 bases. V was clipped by 5 bases and J by 5 bases, with 22 bases between them. Germline loops: CDR1 MNHEY, CDR2 SMNVEV (reference sequence). CDR3 length equals 17 residues. DNA for the CDR3: TGTGCCAGCAGTCCATTTCTACAGGGACCTTCCAACAATGAGCAGTTCTTC. The encoded protein is CASSPFLQGPSNNEQFF.

The J gene is TRBJ1-2, the V gene TRBV10-3; TRBD1 agrees at 8 bases. The germline V gene has CDR1 ENHRY and CDR2 SYGVKD. After removal of 3 bases from V and 4 bases from J, the junction contained 16 bases not matched to a gene. This CDR3 has 18 residues. CDR3 nucleotide sequence: TGTGCCATCAGTGAACTAGCCGATCCGGGACAGGAGCTCTATGGCTACACCTTC. Protein: CAISELADPGQELYGYTF.

V is TRBV11-3 and J is TRBJ2-1; 8 bases fit TRBD2. Germline trimming cut 5 bases from V and 0 bases from J; bases unmatched to any gene: 6. This CDR3 has 16 residues. CDR1 and CDR2 (germline): SGHNT, YENEEA. CDR3 in amino acids: CASSHRGGLSYNEQFF. CDR3 in DNA: TGTGCCAGCAGCCACCGGGGGGGTCTCTCCTACAATGAGCAGTTCTTC. The full variable domain, with the rest looked up from reference TRBV11-3 and TRBJ2-1, is EAGVVQSPRYKIIEKKQPVAFWCNPISGHNTLYWYLQNLGQGPELLIRYENEEAVDDSQLPKDRFSAERLKGVDSTLKIQPAELGDSAVYLCASSHRGGLSYNEQFFGPGTRLTVL.